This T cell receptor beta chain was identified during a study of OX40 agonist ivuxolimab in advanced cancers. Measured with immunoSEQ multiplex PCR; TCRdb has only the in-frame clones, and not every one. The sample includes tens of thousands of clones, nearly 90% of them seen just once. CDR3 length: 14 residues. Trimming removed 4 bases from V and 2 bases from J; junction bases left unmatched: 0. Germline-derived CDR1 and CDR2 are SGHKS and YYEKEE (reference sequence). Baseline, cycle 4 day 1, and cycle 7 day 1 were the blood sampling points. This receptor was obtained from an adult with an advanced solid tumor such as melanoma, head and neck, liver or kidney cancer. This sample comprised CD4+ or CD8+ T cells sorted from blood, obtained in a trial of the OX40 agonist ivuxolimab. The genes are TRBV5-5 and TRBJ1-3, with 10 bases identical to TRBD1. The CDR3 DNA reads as TGTGCCAGCAGCGGGACAGGGGCTGGAAACACCATATATTTT. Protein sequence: CASSGTGAGNTIYF.